The entry that follows covers one TCR beta chain sequence. No antigen is known for it. No base quality values were provided; no much bigger clone lies one nucleotide off. The source of the sample is a study of cytotoxic CD8 clonotypes in ibrutinib-treated CLL (dated by TCRdb to 2020 to 2023). At the level of the whole study: The cohort included roughly 15 treatment-naive and approximately eleven relapsed/refractory patients; some 18 were IGHV unmutated. Cryopreserved peripheral blood mononuclear cells were obtained prior to treatment, at the time of response, and at either disease progression or sustained remission. Of the roughly 86 people in the trial, around 25 had longitudinal samples available. Samples at response were collected after a median of roughly 13 months of treatment, with a range of 6 to 36 months. Responses were partial in about 25 patients and complete in 2; after median 68 months follow-up, about 14 stayed in remission and 12 progressed. An average of about 250,000 productive templates and tens of thousands of productive rearrangements was obtained per sample.

Each clonotype received, on average, about 10x coverage in deep resolution sequencing performed on a MiSeq, where the target depth lay between 1 in 1 million and 1 in 200,000 T cells. The immunoSEQ hsTCRB Kit was used to generate TCR beta libraries. Concerning the study's data processing: Data were analyzed with ImmunoSEQ Data Assistant and ImmunoSEQ Analyzer, with V, D and J genes assigned per IMGT definitions. Clonality was computed as one minus normalized Shannon entropy of productive rearrangement frequencies, ranging from 0 to 1. Public clonotype analysis was restricted to overrepresented clonotypes comprising at least 0.05% of each patient's repertoire. About twelve repertoires from age-matched healthy donors, obtained from immuneACCESS, served as clonality controls. Imported from immuneACCESS, the table was reduced by TCRdb to in-frame sequences with V and J called. These copies leave out some clones; in studies compared against another copy, an unresolved V gene accounts for under half, and the cause of the remainder is not known. The D gene and trimming were derived from the DNA, and the V and J assignments and clone size from that table. Recorded for this sample are around 310,000 clones; just under 80% of them occurred a single time. The ten largest clones add up to 6.5% to 8% of the sample.

For TCR beta library preparation, about 2 micrograms of genomic DNA were isolated from cryopreserved PBMCs. Longitudinal blood samples from CLL patients receiving ibrutinib monotherapy were subjected to high-throughput TCR beta sequencing. The patients were enrolled in a single-center, open-label phase 2 trial of ibrutinib monotherapy. The study at large found these results: An increase in clonality was observed at ibrutinib response, with clonality remaining stable during sustained remission and falling back toward baseline at progression. Lymph node repertoires were not examined, and the timing of sampling was not matched between patients in sustained remission and those whose disease progressed. Baseline clonality was found to be higher than that of age-matched healthy donors and was strongly correlated with circulating CD8+ T-cell counts. Public clonotypes were found to be uncommon and were observed to contract or remain stable during treatment; the increase in clonality was shown to reflect expansion of private clonotypes at ibrutinib response.

The germline V gene provides CDR1 SGHRS and CDR2 YFSETQ. Trimming accounts for 9 bases at V and 1 base at J, while the number of junction bases matched to no gene is 6. The CDR3 measures 14 amino acids from cysteine to phenylalanine. Only the CDR3 region is kept as DNA, spanning 42 bases read in frame from base 1. The TCR originated in a human donor with chronic lymphocytic leukemia. The chain joins TRBV5-1 to TRBJ1-1, with 10 middle bases fitting TRBD1. The sample here was PBMCs, taken before ibrutinib treatment. CDR3 protein: CATRQGAANTEAFF. The DNA is TGCGCCACCAGACAGGGGGCGGCGAACACTGAAGCTTTCTTT.